Shown below are 21 T cell receptor beta chains from a single sample sequenced in a study of technical replicates of blood from a handful of donors. Profiled with immunoSEQ multiplex PCR; TCRdb holds only in-frame clones, not every one. Altogether 70,000 or so clones are present, 80% to 90% being singletons, with the ten largest covering roughly 5%. The specimen sequenced was PBMCs. Receptor source: a human donor in good health. Some clones in this sample may be carry-over from other donors' samples.

The rearrangement uses TRBV10-3 and TRBJ1-6, with TRBD1 as a possible D gene (5 bases). Germline V gene lookup returns CDR1 ENHRY and CDR2 SYGVKD. The length of the CDR3 is 13 residues. Trimming took 0 bases from V and 8 from J, leaving 5 bases between them. The CDR3 nucleotides are TGTGCCATCAGTGAGTCAGGGGATTCACCCCTCCACTTT. As protein: CAISESGDSPLHF.

The chain uses TRBV5-1 and TRBJ1-5; D is ambiguous. This CDR3 region has 14 residues. Germline values: CDR1 SGHRS, CDR2 YFSETQ. V shed 4 bases and J shed 6 bases, with 14 bases lying between them. CDR3 DNA: TGCGCCAGCAGCCACGGGGAGGGTGGTCAGCCCCAGCATTTT. It yields the protein CASSHGEGGQPQHF.

CDR3 amino acids: CASSQRTGLNEQFF. The CDR3 region has the DNA TGCGCCAGCAGCCAACGGACAGGGTTAAATGAGCAGTTCTTC. This chain uses TRBV4-3 with TRBJ2-1, with TRBD1 matching 8 bases. CDR1 and CDR2 from the germline V gene are LGHNA and YSLEER. CDR3 size: 14 residues. V was clipped by 2 bases and J by 7 bases; unmatched bases: 4.

This chain joins TRBV5-8 and TRBJ1-5; D is uncertain. Per the germline V gene, CDR1 is SGHTS and CDR2 is YDEGEE. Trimming stripped 3 bases from V and 7 bases from J, with 8 bases between. The CDR3 spans 12 residues. As DNA, the CDR3 is TGTGCCAGCAGCTCCCAAGCCCAGCCCCAGCATTTT. Protein sequence: CASSSQAQPQHF.

V usage is TRBV2 and J usage is TRBJ2-1; D uncertain. Trimming removed 8 bases from V and 2 bases from J, with 10 bases in between. In germline, CDR1 is SNHLY, CDR2 FYNNEI. The length of the CDR3 is 13 residues. The CDR3 here is CASFTVAYNEQFF. The CDR3 nucleotides read TGTGCCAGCTTCACGGTTGCCTACAATGAGCAGTTCTTC.

V gene TRBV19 combines with J gene TRBJ2-7; possible D gene TRBD1, 7 bases. CDR3 length: 12 residues. Germline CDR1 reads LNHDA; CDR2 reads SQIVND (reference sequence). Trimming cost V 5 bases and J 7 bases, with 12 bases left between them. The CDR3, as DNA: TGTGCCAGTAGTCAGGGGGGCGGAGAGCAGTACTTC. The encoded protein is CASSQGGGEQYF.

The V gene is TRBV2, the J gene TRBJ1-2; TRBD1 matches 10 bases. The ends lost 4 bases at V and 8 bases at J; junction bases unmatched: 7. This CDR3 has 14 amino acids. Looked up from germline, CDR1 is SNHLY and CDR2 is FYNNEI. The CDR3 sequence: CASSADRGRMGYTF. For the CDR3, the DNA is TGTGCCAGCAGTGCCGACAGGGGGCGTATGGGCTACACCTTC.

This sequence joins TRBV5-6 and TRBJ2-1; 13 nucleotides match TRBD2. J was trimmed by 8 bases and V by 2 bases; bases with no gene match: 10. The CDR3 is made up of 17 amino acids. From germline, CDR1 is SGHDT and CDR2 YYEEEE. In DNA form, the CDR3 reads TGTGCCAGCAGCTTCGGACTAGCGGGAGAGGGACCCCATGAGCAGTTCTTC. It translates to CASSFGLAGEGPHEQFF.

This clone occurred once. V usage is TRBV7-9 and J usage is TRBJ1-2; D possibly corresponds to TRBD1 (6 bases). Trimming took off 4 bases at V and 8 bases at J, with 14 bases between the two ends. CDR1 SEHNR and CDR2 FQNEAQ come from the germline V gene (reference sequence). The CDR3 consists of 13 residues. The chain's CDR3 is CASSSPGVYGYTF. CDR3 DNA: TGTGCCAGCAGCTCTCCAGGGGTTTACGGCTACACCTTC.

The V gene is TRBV30, the J gene TRBJ1-2, with TRBD1 identical over 8 bases. Germline CDR1 and CDR2: GTSNPN and SVGIG (reference sequence). The J segment lost 6 bases and the V segment lost 7 bases, leaving 7 bases of the junction unmatched. This CDR3 region has 12 residues. The CDR3 DNA is TGTGCCTCAATCGACAGGGGTGATGGCTACACCTTC. The encoded protein is CASIDRGDGYTF.

A single count supports this clone. The chain uses TRBV19 and TRBJ2-5; a possible D gene is TRBD2 (7 bases). This CDR3 region has 15 residues. Trimming removed 6 bases at V and 4 bases at J, with 18 bases between. CDR1 is LNHDA, CDR2 SQIVND, per germline (reference sequence). The CDR3 protein is CASSPVGGRRETQYF. The CDR3 DNA reads as TGTGCCAGTAGCCCCGTCGGGGGGCGCAGAGAGACCCAGTACTTC.

This clone was counted a few times. The chain has TRBV2 and TRBJ2-5, with 9 bases aligning to TRBD2. Germline V gives CDR1 SNHLY, CDR2 FYNNEI. The length of the CDR3 is 14 residues. V lost 7 bases and J lost 3; bases outside the gene matches: 6. The CDR3 DNA follows: TGTGCCAGCAAATCGCGGGGGGGGAAAGAGACCCAGTACTTC. It encodes CASKSRGGKETQYF.

The chain joins TRBV25-1 to TRBJ1-2; D is perhaps TRBD1 (5 bases). The CDR3 consists of 12 residues. The V gene's germline CDR1 is MGHDK and CDR2 SYGVNS. Trimming took off 3 bases at V and 3 bases at J, with 5 bases between the two ends. DNA for the CDR3: TGTGCCAGCAGTGAGACAGACTATGGCTACACCTTC. Residues: CASSETDYGYTF.

V and J are TRBV6-5 and TRBJ2-3; D call uncertain. Germline CDR1 reads MNHEY; CDR2 reads SVGAGI. V gave up 2 bases and J gave up 6 bases, with 3 bases separating them. This CDR3 has 11 residues. CDR3 in DNA: TGTGCCAGCAGTTACCGGGATACGCAGTATTTT. Translation gives CASSYRDTQYF.

The J gene is TRBJ2-3, the V gene TRBV7-7, with D maybe TRBD1 (6 bases). The CDR3 runs to 14 residues. Trimming left V 5 bases short and J 0 bases short, with 9 bases between. CDR1 is SSHAT, CDR2 FNYEAQ, per germline (reference sequence). Here the CDR3 reads CASSEGGSTDTQYF. CDR3 coding DNA: TGTGCCAGCAGCGAAGGGGGAAGCACAGATACGCAGTATTTT.

This CDR3 is CATSGGTGDGYTF. CDR3 DNA: TGTGCCACCAGCGGAGGGACAGGGGATGGCTACACCTTC. The gene calls are TRBV15 and TRBJ1-2, with TRBD1 matching 10 bases. V trimming: 5 bases; J trimming: 6 bases; junction bases outside the gene matches: 3. CDR1 and CDR2 (germline): LNHNV, YYDKDF (reference sequence). CDR3 length: 13 residues.

This clone has a single count. The chain links TRBV10-3 to TRBJ2-3; 10 bases map to TRBD2. The junction had 6 bases not matched to a gene; V was cut back by 3 bases and J by 3 bases. CDR3 size: 16 residues. CDR1 ENHRY and CDR2 SYGVKD come from the germline V gene. CDR3 sequence reads: CAISDSSGRATDTQYF. For the CDR3, the DNA is TGTGCCATCAGTGACTCCAGCGGGAGGGCGACAGATACGCAGTATTTT.

V is TRBV6-5 and J is TRBJ1-6; 9 positions agree with TRBD1. Trimming took 6 bases from V and 9 from J; bases not matched to a gene: 6. This CDR3 contains 14 residues. Per germline, CDR1 MNHEY and CDR2 SVGAGI. CDR3 DNA: TGTGCCAGCAGCCGCGGGACAGGGAGTTCACCCCTCCACTTT. This codes for CASSRGTGSSPLHF.

The chain is built from TRBV25-1 and TRBJ2-5; 8 bases fit TRBD2. Unmatched junction bases numbered 7, after V lost 5 bases and J lost 2 bases. Germline V gene sequence: CDR1 MGHDK, CDR2 SYGVNS. This CDR3 contains 15 residues. CDR3: CASSLAGTGQETQYF. The DNA for the CDR3 is TGTGCCAGCAGTTTAGCGGGGACGGGACAAGAGACCCAGTACTTC.

As DNA, the CDR3 is TGTGCCAGCAGCCTGAAGACAGGGACGGTTCAGCCCCAGCATTTT. Its protein product is CASSLKTGTVQPQHF. The chain links TRBV4-2 to TRBJ1-5; 7 nucleotides align to TRBD1. This CDR3 spans 15 amino acids. Per germline, CDR1 LGHNA and CDR2 YNFKEQ. V lost 4 bases and J lost 6; bases outside the gene matches: 9.

The CDR3 sequence is CASSLDCQGSYEQYF. CDR3 coding DNA: TGTGCCAGCAGCTTAGACTGTCAGGGTTCCTACGAGCAGTACTTC. This chain links TRBV11-3 with TRBJ2-7, with a tentative D call TRBD1 (5 bases). The CDR3 runs 15 residues. Trimming took off 0 bases at V and 1 base at J, with 10 bases between the two ends. The V gene's germline CDR1 is SGHNT and CDR2 YENEEA. The full variable domain, with the rest looked up from reference TRBV11-3 and TRBJ2-7, is EAGVVQSPRYKIIEKKQPVAFWCNPISGHNTLYWYLQNLGQGPELLIRYENEEAVDDSQLPKDRFSAERLKGVDSTLKIQPAELGDSAVYLCASSLDCQGSYEQYFGPGTRLTVT.